One and the same sample provided the 20 T cell receptor beta chains below, sequenced in a study of blood T cell repertoires in COVID-19. Sequenced by immunoSEQ multiplex PCR; TCRdb stores in-frame clones only, minus some. The table includes roughly 120,000 clones, roughly 87% detected once. The sequencing sample was made of peripheral blood. These receptors were taken from a human donor in a cohort sampled during active COVID-19.

V gene TRBV20-1 combines with J gene TRBJ2-1; 8 positions match TRBD1. Germline CDR1 reads DFQATT; CDR2 reads SNEGSKA (reference sequence). V trimming: 5 bases; J trimming: 9 bases; junction bases outside the gene matches: 3. This CDR3 has 11 residues. CDR3 amino acids: CSADRGVEQFF. Here the CDR3 DNA reads TGCAGTGCTGACAGGGGTGTTGAGCAGTTCTTC.

This clone was seen only a few times. The DNA of the CDR3 is TGTGCCAGCAGTTTCGGGACAAAGAACACTGAAGCTTTCTTT. It specifies CASSFGTKNTEAFF. The rearrangement joins TRBV28 to TRBJ1-1, with D maybe TRBD1 (6 bases). This CDR3 spans 14 amino acids. With 3 bases removed from V and 1 base from J, the gap between germline ends came to 9 bases. Germline-derived CDR1 and CDR2 are MDHEN and SYDVKM.

CDR3 amino acids: CASSPGQIELPYGYTF. The CDR3 nucleotides are TGCGCCAGCAGCCCCGGACAGATCGAGCTCCCCTATGGCTACACCTTC. The chain has TRBV4-1 and TRBJ1-2, with a tentative D call TRBD1 (6 bases). The germline V gene encodes CDR1 MGHRA and CDR2 YSYEKL. V dropped 4 bases and J dropped 4 bases, with 19 bases sitting between them. This CDR3 is built from 16 residues.

This clone was found once. The V call is TRBV28, the J call TRBJ2-3; maybe TRBD1 (5 bases). CDR1 and CDR2 from the germline V gene are MDHEN and SYDVKM. V was trimmed by 1 base and J by 1 base, leaving 12 bases between them. This CDR3 has 16 residues. CDR3 nucleotides: TGTGCCAGCAGTTTATATGGGGCTTCTGGCACAGATACGCAGTATTTT. Translating gives CASSLYGASGTDTQYF. The variable domain in full, completed from reference TRBV28 and TRBJ2-3, reads DVKVTQSSRYLVKRTGEKVFLECVQDMDHENMFWYRQDPGLGLRLIYFSYDVKMKEKGDIPEGYSVSREKKERFSLILESASTNQTSMYLCASSLYGASGTDTQYFGPGTRLTVL.

Here the CDR3 reads CASSLRLADNEQFF. DNA of the CDR3: TGCGCCAGCAGCTTGAGGCTAGCCGACAATGAGCAGTTCTTC. V gene TRBV5-1 combines with J gene TRBJ2-1, with a tentative D call TRBD2 (5 bases). Germline V gene data show CDR1 as SGHRS and CDR2 as YFSETQ. Trimming removed 1 base from V and 5 bases from J, with 10 bases in between. The CDR3 extends over 14 amino acids.

Details on this clone: In the same sample, other DNA sequences code for this CDR3. V gene TRBV5-1 combines with J gene TRBJ2-7; 9 bases agree with TRBD1. The CDR3 has 14 amino acids. The trim removed 2 bases at V and 2 bases at J, leaving 2 bases unmatched. Per germline, CDR1 SGHRS and CDR2 YFSETQ. CDR3 loop: CASSLGDRAYEQYF. The DNA of the CDR3 is TGCGCCAGCAGCTTAGGGGACAGGGCCTACGAGCAGTACTTC.

This chain uses TRBV29-1 with TRBJ2-1; 11 nucleotides align to TRBD2. This CDR3 has 13 amino acids. The junction had 6 bases not matched to a gene; V was cut back by 6 bases and J by 8 bases. CDR1 and CDR2 from the germline V gene are SQVTM and ANQGSEA. The CDR3 loop is CSVHSGGADEQFF. Written as DNA, the CDR3 is TGCAGCGTCCATAGCGGGGGGGCTGATGAGCAGTTCTTC.

The V call is TRBV5-1, the J call TRBJ2-1, with TRBD2 as a possible D gene (5 bases). V gave up 2 bases and J gave up 10 bases, with 7 bases separating them. Germline V CDR1 and CDR2: SGHRS, YFSETQ. The CDR3 extends over 11 amino acids. CDR3 amino acids: CASSFEGEQFF. The DNA of the CDR3 is TGCGCCAGCAGCTTCGAGGGAGAGCAGTTCTTC. Supplemented by reference TRBV5-1 and TRBJ2-1, the full variable domain reads KAGVTQTPRYLIKTRGQQVTLSCSPISGHRSVSWYQQTPGQGLQFLFEYFSETQRNKGNFPGRFSGRQFSNSRSEMNVSTLELGDSALYLCASSFEGEQFFGPGTRLTVL.

This chain uses TRBV5-4 with TRBJ2-3; TRBD2 agrees at 14 bases. This CDR3 has 17 residues. Unmatched junction bases numbered 7, after V lost 2 bases and J lost 5 bases. Germline assignment: CDR1 SGHNT and CDR2 YYREEE (reference sequence). The CDR3 DNA sequence: TGTGCCAGCAGCTTCCGACTAGCGGGGGGGCGAGTAGATACGCAGTATTTT. This gives the protein CASSFRLAGGRVDTQYF.

V usage is TRBV2 and J usage is TRBJ2-5, with 7 bases lining up with TRBD1. The CDR3 is 14 residues long. The ends lost 7 bases at V and 2 bases at J; junction bases unmatched: 7. The V gene's germline CDR1 is SNHLY and CDR2 FYNNEI. CDR3 bases: TGTGCCAGCACCCTAAGACAGGGTCAAGAGACCCAGTACTTC. Translation: CASTLRQGQETQYF.

The chain has TRBV5-8 and TRBJ1-4; 8 bases are a match to TRBD1. Trimming took 1 base from V and 5 from J; bases not matched to a gene: 1. Germline values: CDR1 SGHTS, CDR2 YDEGEE. CDR3 size: 14 residues. This CDR3 is CASSLTGGNEKLFF. As DNA, the CDR3 is TGTGCCAGCAGCTTGACAGGGGGGAATGAAAAACTGTTTTTT.

This clone has a single count. The chain has TRBV3-1 (or the pseudogene TRBV3-2) and TRBJ2-2; a possible D gene is TRBD2 (6 bases). CDR3 length equals 19 residues. The V gene lost 2 bases and the J gene lost 4 bases, with 23 bases spanning the gap. In germline, CDR1 is LGHDT, CDR2 YNNKEL (reference sequence). Written as DNA, the CDR3 is TGTGCCAGCAGCCAAAGATACCCTCCCGGGAGTGCTTTCACCGGGGAGCTGTTTTTT. Translating it yields CASSQRYPPGSAFTGELFF.

The V and J genes are TRBV11-3 and TRBJ2-1, with D possibly TRBD2 on 5 matching bases. CDR1 SGHNT and CDR2 YENEEA come from the germline V gene. The CDR3 length is 18 residues. With 4 bases removed from V and 5 bases from J, the gap between germline ends came to 24 bases. CDR3 sequence: CASSSPQFGAGVNNEQFF. The CDR3 DNA sequence: TGTGCCAGCAGCTCCCCCCAATTTGGTGCGGGCGTAAACAATGAGCAGTTCTTC.

The genes are TRBV7-9 and TRBJ2-1; 7 bases fit TRBD2. The CDR3 has 15 residues. Germline V gives CDR1 SEHNR, CDR2 FQNEAQ (reference sequence). J lost 3 bases, V lost 5 bases, and 7 bases had no gene match. CDR3: CASSPTAGLYNEQFF. The CDR3 coding sequence is TGTGCCAGCAGCCCCACAGCGGGGCTCTACAATGAGCAGTTCTTC. Supplemented by reference TRBV7-9 and TRBJ2-1, the full variable domain reads DTGVSQNPRHKITKRGQNVTFRCDPISEHNRLYWYRQTLGQGPEFLTYFQNEAQLEKSRLLSDRFSAERPKGSFSTLEIQRTEQGDSAMYLCASSPTAGLYNEQFFGPGTRLTVL.

The V gene is TRBV3-1 (or the pseudogene TRBV3-2), the J gene TRBJ2-1, with 9 positions matching TRBD1. CDR3 length equals 16 residues. Per germline, CDR1 LGHDT and CDR2 YNNKEL (reference sequence). V trimming: 1 base; J trimming: 4 bases; junction bases outside the gene matches: 5. The CDR3: CASSQGGQGLYNEQFF. The CDR3 DNA is TGTGCCAGCAGCCAAGGGGGACAGGGTCTTTACAATGAGCAGTTCTTC.

The V and J genes are TRBV2 and TRBJ1-6; D may be TRBD1 (5 bases). The CDR3 totals 14 residues. V was trimmed by 4 bases and J by 8 bases, leaving 12 bases between them. Germline CDR1 is SNHLY and CDR2 is FYNNEI. CDR3 sequence: CASSVRTGDSPLHF. The DNA of the CDR3 is TGTGCCAGCAGTGTCCGGACGGGGGATTCACCCCTCCACTTT.

This clone occurred once. This chain joins TRBV5-4 and TRBJ2-1; 10 bases match TRBD1. Per germline, CDR1 SGHNT and CDR2 YYREEE (reference sequence). Trimming took 0 bases from V and 4 from J; bases not matched to a gene: 1. The CDR3 runs 15 residues. In DNA, the CDR3 is TGTGCCAGCAGCTTGGGACAGGGGGCGTACAATGAGCAGTTCTTC. Translation: CASSLGQGAYNEQFF.

V is TRBV6-6 and J is TRBJ1-6, with TRBD1 matching over 10 bases. The CDR3 has 15 residues. CDR1 MNHNY and CDR2 SVGAGI come from the germline V gene (reference sequence). Trimming at V came to 7 bases and at J to 10 bases, leaving 10 bases not matched to a gene. The CDR3 spells CASTSRDRGRSPLHF. CDR3 nucleotide sequence: TGTGCCAGCACCTCCCGGGACAGGGGTAGATCACCCCTCCACTTT.

The chain combines TRBV27 with TRBJ1-2; 7 nucleotides agree with TRBD1. The CDR3 length is 16 residues. The V and J ends lost 5 bases and 5 bases, in that order; junction bases with no gene match: 14. CDR1 and CDR2 from the germline V gene are MNHEY and SMNVEV (reference sequence). The CDR3, as DNA: TGTGCCAGCAGTCCACGAACCGGGACAGCAAATTATGGCTACACCTTC. The encoded protein is CASSPRTGTANYGYTF.

The chain employs TRBV19 and TRBJ2-1; tentatively, D is TRBD2 (6 bases). V was pared by 1 base and J by 8 bases, with 15 bases between. In germline, CDR1 is LNHDA, CDR2 SQIVND (reference sequence). This CDR3 contains 15 residues. CDR3 DNA: TGTGCCAGTAGTATAGGGATCGGGAGTATCGATGAGCAGTTCTTC. Translation gives CASSIGIGSIDEQFF.